This TCR beta chain was found in a study of graft-versus-host responses after intestinal transplantation. Study overall: Tacrolimus and steroids were given for around 3 years to all recipients after anti-thymocyte globulin induction.

The CDR3 contains 16 residues. The germline V gene has CDR1 SGHAT and CDR2 FQNNGV. Losses at the gene ends were 3 bases for V and 0 bases for J; bases not matched to a gene: 4. TCRdb's table, derived via immunoSEQ multiplex PCR, lists solely in-frame clones and lacks some. Of about 110,000 clones in the sample, 90% to 95% were seen once. Concerning this clone: The antigen remains undetermined.

Study-level points and caveats: Declines in HvG clones occurring early post-transplant were associated with peak circulating GvH clone levels. Detection of GvH clones occurred in recipient marrow, and some had their first appearance in ileum or blood.

Sample: unstimulated CD8+ T cells sorted from spleen or lymph node cells, taken before intestinal transplant. This chain uses TRBV11-2 with TRBJ2-7; 11 nucleotides match TRBD2. This sequence was found in a human donor who received an intestinal transplant. The CDR3, as DNA: TGTGCCAGCAGCTTCAATAGCGGGAGGGCCTCCTACGAGCAGTACTTC. Translation: CASSFNSGRASYEQYF. Drawing the rest from reference TRBV11-2 and TRBJ2-7, the complete variable domain is EAGVAQSPRYKIIEKRQSVAFWCNPISGHATLYWYQQILGQGPKLLIQFQNNGVVDDSQLPKDRFSAERLKGVDSTLKIQPAKLEDSAVYLCASSFNSGRASYEQYFGPGTRLTVT.